One sample yielded the 21 T cell receptor beta chains listed below, sequenced in a study of PD-1 blockade in mismatch repair-deficient tumors. The time point denotes: approximately 9-day in vitro stimulation with candidate neoantigen peptide 6. Produced via immunoSEQ multiplex PCR; TCRdb's table is partial and in-frame only. The data hold about 14,000 clones, with 85% to 90% observed a single time. These receptors are not linked to any known antigen. The material sequenced was cells cultured in vitro, taken from a patient treated with pembrolizumab. Source of these receptors: an adult with mismatch repair-deficient cancer.

The chain has TRBV7-2 and TRBJ2-7; D call uncertain. The CDR3 covers 14 residues. Per germline, CDR1 SGHTA and CDR2 FQGNSA. The germline V and J ends were trimmed by 1 base and 1 base, with 8 bases remaining between them. In DNA, the CDR3 is TGTGCCAGCAGCTTAGTCCCGGAATCCTACGAGCAGTACTTC. Residues: CASSLVPESYEQYF.

This clone was observed a handful of times. The CDR3 DNA reads as TGTGCCAGCAGTTTCTATTCGAGCTCCTACGAGCAGTACTTC. It codes for CASSFYSSSYEQYF. The V call is TRBV27, the J call TRBJ2-7; D gene uncertain. Trimming took off 3 bases at V and 0 bases at J, with 9 bases between the two ends. CDR3 length: 14 residues. Germline-derived CDR1 and CDR2 are MNHEY and SMNVEV (reference sequence).

The chain combines TRBV2 with TRBJ2-5; 10 bases fit TRBD2. J was trimmed by 1 base and V by 3 bases; bases with no gene match: 8. The CDR3 is 17 amino acids. Germline CDR1 SNHLY, CDR2 FYNNEI. CDR3: CASSDRGTSAFQETQYF. Written as DNA, the CDR3 is TGTGCCAGCAGTGATCGGGGGACTAGCGCCTTCCAAGAGACCCAGTACTTC.

This sequence joins TRBV2 and TRBJ1-1; a weak D match, TRBD1 (6 bases). The CDR3 is 14 residues long. V was shortened by 5 bases and J by 1 base, with 11 bases between the two germline ends. The germline gives CDR1 SNHLY, CDR2 FYNNEI. The CDR3 DNA is TGTGCCAGCAGTAAAGGGGGAACGAACACTGAAGCTTTCTTT. Its translation: CASSKGGTNTEAFF.

The J gene is TRBJ2-3, the V gene TRBV6-1, with D perhaps TRBD1 (6 bases). Trimming stripped 6 bases from V and 0 bases from J, with 10 bases between. Germline loops: CDR1 MNHNS, CDR2 SASEGT. This CDR3 is built from 14 residues. The CDR3 bases are TGTGCCAGCAGATCAGGGGCTAGCACAGATACGCAGTATTTT. This sequence encodes CASRSGASTDTQYF.

The gene calls are TRBV14 and TRBJ2-7, with TRBD2 matching 12 bases. The CDR3 contains 17 residues. Germline loops: CDR1 SGHDN, CDR2 FVKESK. After removal of 4 bases from V and 0 bases from J, the junction contained 7 bases not matched to a gene. The CDR3 DNA sequence: TGTGCCAGCAGCCCGGGACTAGCGGGTCCCGTCTCCTACGAGCAGTACTTC. Residues: CASSPGLAGPVSYEQYF.

In this sample, this clone turned up once. V is TRBV5-1 and J is TRBJ2-7; D gene ambiguous. V was pared by 4 bases and J by 3 bases, with 11 bases between. CDR3 size: 13 residues. CDR1 and CDR2 (germline): SGHRS, YFSETQ. DNA for the CDR3: TGCGCCAGCAGCCCAACGCCCATCTACGAGCAGTACTTC. This encodes CASSPTPIYEQYF.

This clone turned up a few times. The genes are TRBV7-9 and TRBJ2-2, with 7 bases aligning to TRBD1. CDR3 length: 14 amino acids. After removal of 5 bases from V and 5 bases from J, the junction contained 5 bases not matched to a gene. The germline V gene has CDR1 SEHNR and CDR2 FQNEAQ (reference sequence). The CDR3 nucleotides read TGTGCCAGCAGCATCACAGGGGTAACCGGGGAGCTGTTTTTT. It yields the protein CASSITGVTGELFF.

Of note for this clone: An end of the junction does not agree with germline; a read error may underlie this. CDR3 nucleotides: TGTGCCAGCAGCCCGGGGGGAGGCATGCTGGGGAGGTACTTC. Amino acid sequence: CASSPGGGMLGRYF. The J gene is TRBJ1-2, the V gene TRBV7-8; TRBD1 is a possible D gene (5 bases). The CDR3 is 14 amino acids. Germline assignment: CDR1 SGHVS and CDR2 FQNEAQ. The complete variable domain, with remaining parts taken from reference TRBV7-8 and TRBJ1-2, reads GAGVSQSPRYKVAKRGQDVALRCDPISGHVSLFWYQQALGQGPEFLTYFQNEAQLDKSGLPSDRFFAERPEGSVSTLKIQRTQQEDSAVYLCASSPGGGMLGRYFGSGTRLTVV.

The chain is built from TRBV28 and TRBJ2-7; TRBD2 might be the D (5 bases). Between the trimmed V and J ends, which lost 5 bases and 0 bases, there was a span of 8 bases. Germline-derived CDR1 and CDR2 are MDHEN and SYDVKM. This CDR3 comprises 13 residues. CDR3 DNA: TGTGCCAGCAGTCCGAGGGACTCCTACGAGCAGTACTTC. It codes for CASSPRDSYEQYF.

The rearrangement joins TRBV6-6 to TRBJ1-1, with a tentative D call TRBD1 (6 bases). Looked up from germline, CDR1 is MNHNY and CDR2 is SVGAGI (reference sequence). V lost 6 bases, J lost 2 bases, and 16 bases lay in between. There are 15 residues in the CDR3. The chain's CDR3 is CASSLTDRSNTEAFF. CDR3 nucleotide sequence: TGTGCCAGCAGCTTGACAGACAGGAGCAACACTGAAGCTTTCTTT.

The chain employs TRBV27 and TRBJ2-7; 8 bases map to TRBD2. Unmatched junction bases numbered 10, after V lost 6 bases and J lost 3 bases. The germline V gene has CDR1 MNHEY and CDR2 SMNVEV (reference sequence). This CDR3 has 15 residues. The CDR3 loop is CASSSPGRANYEQYF. The CDR3 region has the DNA TGTGCCAGCAGCTCCCCCGGGAGGGCCAACTACGAGCAGTACTTC.

The chain joins TRBV27 to TRBJ2-7; no clear D. Trimming cost V 2 bases and J 7 bases, with 15 bases left between them. Germline V lookup: CDR1 MNHEY, CDR2 SMNVEV (reference sequence). The CDR3 length is 14 residues. CDR3 sequence (DNA): TGTGCCAGCAGTTTAACCCACGGGTTCCCGGAGCAGTACTTC. This encodes CASSLTHGFPEQYF.

V is TRBV9 and J is TRBJ2-4, with D perhaps TRBD1 (6 bases). Germline V gives CDR1 SGDLS, CDR2 YYNGEE. V was clipped by 0 bases and J by 7 bases, with 11 bases between them. The CDR3 spans 14 residues. The CDR3 sequence: CASSVVGRGNIQYF. The CDR3 DNA follows: TGTGCCAGCAGCGTAGTGGGCAGGGGTAACATTCAGTACTTC. Filled out from reference TRBV9 and TRBJ2-4, the complete variable domain reads DSGVTQTPKHLITATGQRVTLRCSPRSGDLSVYWYQQSLDQGLQFLIQYYNGEERAKGNILERFSAQQFPDLHSELNLSSLELGDSALYFCASSVVGRGNIQYFGAGTRLSVL.

This clone was found once. The chain joins TRBV9 to TRBJ1-4; tentatively, D is TRBD1 (5 bases). Germline assignment: CDR1 SGDLS and CDR2 YYNGEE. Trimming removed 0 bases from V and 2 bases from J, with 17 bases in between. This CDR3 is built from 18 residues. In nucleotides, the CDR3 is TGTGCCAGCAGCGTAGGGCCCTCACGGGGCCCCACTAATGAAAAACTGTTTTTT. Translation: CASSVGPSRGPTNEKLFF.

The gene calls are TRBV7-9 and TRBJ1-1, with a weak D call TRBD1 (5 bases). CDR3 size: 13 residues. Trimming shortened V by 7 bases and J by 3 bases, and 12 bases separated the two germline ends. Germline V gene sequence: CDR1 SEHNR, CDR2 FQNEAQ (reference sequence). CDR3 sequence reads: CASTWGGDTEAFF. DNA of the CDR3: TGTGCCAGCACGTGGGGGGGTGACACTGAAGCTTTCTTT.

The chain's CDR3 is CASSRDRGSYNEQFF. The DNA for the CDR3 is TGTGCCAGCAGCAGGGACAGGGGGTCTTACAATGAGCAGTTCTTC. The V call is TRBV6-4, the J call TRBJ2-1; TRBD1 matches at 11 bases. Germline CDR1 reads MRHNA; CDR2 reads SNTAGT. V gave up 6 bases and J gave up 4 bases; unmatched junction bases: 5. The CDR3 totals 15 residues.

Judged by abundance, this clone is medium-sized. The chain is built from TRBV9 and TRBJ2-7; 11 bases are shared with TRBD2. In germline, CDR1 is SGDLS, CDR2 YYNGEE. V dropped 2 bases and J dropped 4; count of bases not matched to a gene: 8. This CDR3 is 16 amino acids long. CDR3 sequence: CASSVLPTSGSYEQYF. As DNA, the CDR3 is TGTGCCAGCAGCGTTCTCCCCACTAGCGGGAGTTACGAGCAGTACTTC.

The J gene is TRBJ1-2, the V gene TRBV9, with TRBD1 identical over 7 bases. CDR3 length equals 14 residues. Germline V gene data show CDR1 as SGDLS and CDR2 as YYNGEE. Unmatched junction bases numbered 15, after V lost 4 bases and J lost 12 bases. As DNA, the CDR3 is TGTGCCAGCAGCCCCCAACAGGGGCCGATCCCCCACACCTTC. It encodes CASSPQQGPIPHTF.

This clone was seen just once. The gene calls are TRBV10-3 and TRBJ2-3; 11 nucleotides match TRBD2. The CDR3 consists of 15 residues. J was trimmed by 5 bases and V by 6 bases; bases with no gene match: 7. CDR1 and CDR2 from the germline V gene are ENHRY and SYGVKD. CDR3: CAISPTSGVGDTQYF. The DNA for the CDR3 is TGTGCCATCAGCCCGACTAGCGGGGTGGGAGATACGCAGTATTTT.

The chain combines TRBV6-5 with TRBJ2-3; 7 bases align to TRBD1. CDR3 length equals 16 residues. Germline V lookup: CDR1 MNHEY, CDR2 SVGAGI. After removal of 0 bases from V and 0 bases from J, the junction contained 3 bases not matched to a gene. The CDR3 DNA sequence: TGTGCCAGCAGTTACTCACAGGGGCTTAGCACAGATACGCAGTATTTT. Its protein is CASSYSQGLSTDTQYF.